The 23 T cell receptor beta chains given below trace back to one sample, sequenced in a study of T cells after yellow fever vaccination. One entry per CDR3 protein, called by TCRdb with MiXCR from the 5' RACE reads. The top ten hold roughly 18% of the sample, which has hundreds of thousands of distinct CDR3 sequences, more than 9% seen once. Source: PBMCs, taken on the day of the first yellow fever vaccination. These receptors were obtained from a man aged 18 to 30 who received the YFV17D yellow fever vaccine.

This chain links TRBV6-5 with TRBJ1-1, with D unresolved. Trimming removed 4 bases at V and 4 bases at J, with 13 bases between. This CDR3 has 14 amino acids. Germline V gene lookup returns CDR1 MNHEY and CDR2 SVGAGI. CDR3 nucleotide sequence: TGTGCCAGCAGTTCGGTGGTTCTAGTCACTGAAGCTTTCTTT. Translating it yields CASSSVVLVTEAFF.

This clonotype was seen a handful of times. The chain couples TRBV7-6 to TRBJ2-3; no firm D call. This CDR3 region has 17 residues. V lost 0 bases, J lost 3 bases, and 16 bases lay in between. Germline-derived CDR1 and CDR2 are SGHVS and FNYEAQ. Written as DNA, the CDR3 is TGTGCCAGCAGCTTAGCTATGTGGGCTTCACAGACAGATACGCAGTATTTT. It is translated as CASSLAMWASQTDTQYF.

Many counts were recorded for this clonotype. The rearrangement links TRBV20-1 to TRBJ2-7, with D unresolved. In germline, CDR1 is DFQATT, CDR2 SNEGSKA (reference sequence). This CDR3 has 13 residues. V gave up 1 base and J gave up 2 bases, with 9 bases separating them. CDR3 residues: CSARGGTAYEQYF. The CDR3 DNA follows: TGCAGTGCTAGAGGCGGAACTGCCTACGAGCAGTACTTC.

This clonotype appeared a few times. The chain links TRBV18 to TRBJ2-3; 7 bases are shared with TRBD1. With V trimmed by 0 bases and J by 4 bases, 10 bases remained unmatched. From germline, CDR1 is KGHSH and CDR2 LQKENI. The CDR3 sequence is 17 residues long. The CDR3 DNA sequence: TGTGCCAGCTCACCACCCCGACAGGGTCCCGTTGCAGATACGCAGTATTTT. It translates to CASSPPRQGPVADTQYF.

The chain joins TRBV19 to TRBJ1-5; TRBD1 matches 10 bases. V gave up 6 bases and J gave up 2 bases; unmatched junction bases: 4. This CDR3 has 15 amino acids. Germline V CDR1 and CDR2: LNHDA, SQIVND (reference sequence). CDR3 sequence reads: CASRMTGGGNQPQHF. The CDR3 DNA is TGTGCCAGTAGAATGACAGGGGGCGGCAATCAGCCCCAGCATTTT. Full variable domain (remainder filled in from reference TRBV19 and TRBJ1-5): DGGITQSPKYLFRKEGQNVTLSCEQNLNHDAMYWYRQDPGQGLRLIYYSQIVNDFQKGDIAEGYSVSREKKESFPLTVTSAQKNPTAFYLCASRMTGGGNQPQHFGDGTRLSIL.

This clonotype was seen just once. The V call is TRBV4-2, the J call TRBJ2-7; the D gene is possibly TRBD1 (5 bases). Trimming took off 0 bases at V and 3 bases at J, with 15 bases between the two ends. The CDR3 contains 16 residues. Germline V lookup: CDR1 LGHNA, CDR2 YNFKEQ. Written as DNA, the CDR3 is TGTGCCAGCAGCCAAGATCAGGGCTTTCGTAACTACGAGCAGTACTTC. It specifies CASSQDQGFRNYEQYF.

This clonotype was recorded at least ten times. The chain links TRBV15 to TRBJ2-3; D gene ambiguous. Between the trimmed V and J ends, which lost 0 bases and 7 bases, there was a span of 11 bases. Germline V gene data show CDR1 as LNHNV and CDR2 as YYDKDF (reference sequence). The CDR3 covers 14 residues. CDR3 nucleotide sequence: TGTGCCACCAGCAGAGATGATTGGGTATATACGCAGTATTTT. Translation gives CATSRDDWVYTQYF.

The chain joins TRBV27 to TRBJ2-2, with 7 bases that match TRBD1. V trimming: 5 bases; J trimming: 3 bases; junction bases outside the gene matches: 3. The length of the CDR3 is 14 residues. Per the germline V gene, CDR1 is MNHEY and CDR2 is SMNVEV (reference sequence). CDR3 bases: TGTGCCAGCAGTCGGACAGGCCACACCGGGGAGCTGTTTTTT. Its protein product is CASSRTGHTGELFF.

This clonotype was recorded many times. The J gene is TRBJ2-2, the V gene TRBV7-3; unclear D gene. CDR1 is SGHTA, CDR2 FQGTGA, per germline. The CDR3 has 16 residues. V shed 3 bases and J shed 0 bases, with 11 bases lying between them. Here the CDR3 reads CASSFNTGANTGELFF. In DNA form, the CDR3 reads TGTGCCAGCAGCTTCAACACGGGTGCGAACACCGGGGAGCTGTTTTTT.

The V gene is TRBV5-1, the J gene TRBJ2-7; TRBD1 is a possible D gene (6 bases). The CDR3 runs to 15 residues. V shed 4 bases and J shed 0 bases, with 14 bases lying between them. Germline V gene data show CDR1 as SGHRS and CDR2 as YFSETQ. The CDR3 sequence: CASSPGQPSSYEQYV. The CDR3 nucleotides are TGCGCCAGCAGCCCCGGACAGCCGAGCTCCTACGAGCAGTACGTC.

The V call is TRBV3-1, the J call TRBJ1-2; the match to TRBD1 covers 7 bases. CDR1 LGHDT and CDR2 YNNKEL come from the germline V gene (reference sequence). The CDR3 has 15 amino acids. The trim removed 5 bases at V and 8 bases at J, leaving 14 bases unmatched. DNA for the CDR3: TGTGCCAGCAGCTTCGGGACAGTGGAATCGGGCGGCTACACCTTC. It translates to CASSFGTVESGGYTF. The complete variable domain, with remaining parts taken from reference TRBV3-1 and TRBJ1-2, reads DTAVSQTPKYLVTQMGNDKSIKCEQNLGHDTMYWYKQDSKKFLKIMFSYNNKELIINETVPNRFSPKSPDKAHLNLHINSLELGDSAVYFCASSFGTVESGGYTFGSGTRLTVV.

V usage is TRBV11-1 and J usage is TRBJ2-3; TRBD2 matches at 14 bases. This CDR3 contains 19 residues. The germline CDR1 and CDR2 sequences are SGHAT and FQDESV (reference sequence). The ends lost 4 bases at V and 2 bases at J; junction bases unmatched: 11. Here the CDR3 reads CASSSTVPTSGGVTDTQYF. The CDR3 DNA reads TGTGCCAGCAGCTCCACCGTCCCGACTAGCGGGGGGGTCACAGATACGCAGTATTTT. The full variable domain, its missing parts supplied by reference TRBV11-1 and TRBJ2-3, is EAEVAQSPRYKITEKSQAVAFWCDPISGHATLYWYRQILGQGPELLVQFQDESVVDDSQLPKDRFSAERLKGVDSTLKIQPAELGDSAMYLCASSSTVPTSGGVTDTQYFGPGTRLTVL.

The chain has TRBV5-6 and TRBJ2-1; 9 nucleotides match TRBD1. CDR1 and CDR2 from the germline V gene are SGHDT and YYEEEE. With 2 bases clipped from V and 12 bases from J, the junction kept 15 bases outside the gene matches. This CDR3 region has 16 residues. DNA of the CDR3: TGTGCCAGCAGCTTCCTAGACAGGGGGGAAAAGAAGGGGCAGTTCTTC. As protein: CASSFLDRGEKKGQFF.

This clonotype was seen a handful of times. The chain joins TRBV27 to TRBJ1-6; TRBD1 agrees at 7 bases. V shed 6 bases and J 10 bases; nucleotides not matched to a gene: 9. CDR1 is MNHEY and CDR2 is SMNVEV in the germline V gene (reference sequence). This CDR3 has 14 residues. CDR3 sequence: CASSRQGSRSPLHF. For the CDR3, the DNA is TGTGCCAGCAGCCGACAGGGTTCGAGGTCACCCCTCCACTTT.

The chain links TRBV20-1 to TRBJ1-1; D is undetermined. Germline V gene lookup returns CDR1 DFQATT and CDR2 SNEGSKA (reference sequence). The length of the CDR3 is 15 residues. V was pared by 2 bases and J by 1 base, with 14 bases between. CDR3 residues: CSARSFRSANTEAFF. The CDR3, as DNA: TGCAGTGCTAGATCCTTTCGGTCTGCGAACACTGAAGCTTTCTTT.

This chain joins TRBV6-6 and TRBJ2-7; no clear D. Trimming left V 2 bases short and J 1 base short, with 6 bases between. The germline gives CDR1 MNHNY, CDR2 SVGAGI (reference sequence). This CDR3 comprises 13 residues. The CDR3 bases are TGTGCCAGCAGTTACCGCCAGTCCTACGAGCAGTACTTC. The encoded protein is CASSYRQSYEQYF.

A few counts support this clonotype. V and J are TRBV20-1 and TRBJ1-1; unclear D gene. Trimming left V 3 bases short and J 6 bases short, with 8 bases between. The CDR3 is 11 amino acids. Germline-derived CDR1 and CDR2 are DFQATT and SNEGSKA (reference sequence). In DNA form, the CDR3 reads TGCAGTGCTAGTGTTTTTCCTGAAGCTTTCTTT. Its protein is CSASVFPEAFF.

This chain joins TRBV3-1 and TRBJ2-7, with 7 bases fitting TRBD1. The CDR3 is 14 residues long. The V segment lost 5 bases and the J segment 5 bases; nucleotides outside the gene matches: 9. Germline V CDR1 and CDR2: LGHDT, YNNKEL (reference sequence). The DNA of the CDR3 is TGTGCCAGCAGCACCCGACAGGGTCGGAACGAGCAGTACTTC. Its protein is CASSTRQGRNEQYF.

This clonotype was picked up many times. The chain recombines TRBV7-8 with TRBJ1-5; D may be TRBD1 (5 bases). In germline, CDR1 is SGHVS, CDR2 FQNEAQ. The CDR3 sequence is 13 residues long. V was pared by 4 bases and J by 1 base, with 5 bases between. The CDR3 here is CASSSGSNQPQHF. The CDR3 DNA reads TGTGCCAGCAGCTCAGGGAGCAATCAGCCCCAGCATTTT.

V gene TRBV24-1 combines with J gene TRBJ2-3, with 11 bases matching TRBD1. The germline V gene encodes CDR1 KGHDR and CDR2 SFDVKD. The V and J ends lost 9 bases and 4 bases, in that order; junction bases with no gene match: 2. CDR3 length equals 13 residues. The CDR3 spells CATEGQGADTQYF. The CDR3, as DNA: TGTGCCACCGAGGGACAGGGGGCAGATACGCAGTATTTT.

The gene calls are TRBV27 and TRBJ1-1; TRBD1 is a possible D gene (5 bases). Germline V gene sequence: CDR1 MNHEY, CDR2 SMNVEV (reference sequence). Trimming took 4 bases from V and 1 from J, leaving 13 bases between them. The CDR3 runs 15 residues. CDR3 in amino acids: CASSSPGRTNTEAFF. The DNA for the CDR3 is TGTGCCAGCAGTTCGCCGGGACGCACGAACACTGAAGCTTTCTTT.

V is TRBV5-1 and J is TRBJ1-2; tentatively, D is TRBD1 (6 bases). The CDR3 contains 14 residues. V lost 4 bases and J 6 bases, leaving 16 bases between the germline ends. The V gene's germline CDR1 is SGHRS and CDR2 YFSETQ. DNA for the CDR3: TGCGCCAGCAGCCCCACAGGGAAGGGTGATGGCTACACCTTC. This translates into CASSPTGKGDGYTF.

This clonotype was observed a handful of times. V is TRBV10-3 and J is TRBJ2-2; TRBD2 matches at 8 bases. V dropped 10 bases and J dropped 0; count of bases not matched to a gene: 7. The CDR3 has 15 amino acids. Germline V gives CDR1 ENHRY, CDR2 SYGVKD. DNA for the CDR3: TGTGCCACCAGGCCGGGGGGGGCGAACACCGGGGAGCTGTTTTTT. It encodes CATRPGGANTGELFF.